The 10 T cell receptor beta chains listed next were all sequenced from one sample in a study of T cells expressing NK-cell markers. Following a re-call of the 5' RACE reads, TCRdb has one entry per CDR3 protein and lacks DNA. Its table lists about 260,000 distinct CDR3 sequences. What was sequenced was blood T cells: a sorted CD56 or NKG2C T cell subset, CD4+ or CD8+ T cells, or bulk PBMC T cells (not recorded which). The receptors here all came from a man between 18 and 35 years old in good health.

This chain connects TRBV5-1 to TRBJ1-2. The CDR3 length is 13 residues. CDR1 and CDR2 (germline): SGHRS, YFSETQ. CDR3 protein: CASSLLGESGYTF.

The gene calls are TRBV28 and TRBJ2-6; the D call of TRBD1 rests on TCRdb alone, since no DNA is present to check it. This CDR3 is built from 18 residues. Germline V CDR1 and CDR2: MDHEN, SYDVKM. The CDR3 sequence: CASSPGDSLIRGANVLTF. Supplemented by reference TRBV28 and TRBJ2-6, the full variable domain reads DVKVTQSSRYLVKRTGEKVFLECVQDMDHENMFWYRQDPGLGLRLIYFSYDVKMKEKGDIPEGYSVSREKKERFSLILESASTNQTSMYLCASSPGDSLIRGANVLTFGAGSRLTVL.

The chain joins TRBV2 to TRBJ1-2. Per germline, CDR1 SNHLY and CDR2 FYNNEI. The CDR3 is 13 amino acids. The CDR3 here is CASERGAAYGYTF.

The chain joins TRBV18 to TRBJ1-2; TCRdb's assignment of TRBD1 cannot be checked, as there is no DNA. This CDR3 region has 17 residues. Germline CDR1 KGHSH, CDR2 LQKENI. CDR3 sequence: CASSPLLRTDTGYGYTF.

The rearrangement uses TRBV6-1 and TRBJ2-7; TCRdb outputs TRBD2, but without DNA this stays unchecked. Germline V gives CDR1 MNHNS, CDR2 SASEGT. The CDR3 runs to 15 residues. The CDR3 protein is CASSGDYKGSYEQYF.

The J gene is TRBJ1-2, the V gene TRBV4-2; TCRdb's D call of TRBD1 is untestable without DNA. Per the germline V gene, CDR1 is LGHNA and CDR2 is YNFKEQ. This CDR3 has 17 residues. CDR3 sequence reads: CASSQDEGGEGDYGYTF.

This CDR3 is CASSQEENYEQYF. The chain is built from TRBV4-3 and TRBJ2-7. CDR3 length equals 13 residues. The germline V gene encodes CDR1 LGHNA and CDR2 YSLEER.

V is TRBV12-3 or TRBV12-4 and J is TRBJ2-1; TCRdb names TRBD1, which stays unverified in the absence of DNA. The CDR3 is 16 amino acids. The CDR3 here is CASSSGAGRTYNEQFF.

The chain has TRBV5-6 and TRBJ1-1; TCRdb's assignment of TRBD1 cannot be checked, as there is no DNA. Per the germline V gene, CDR1 is SGHDT and CDR2 is YYEEEE. The CDR3 contains 12 residues. CDR3 loop: CASSLTGVAAFF.

The J gene is TRBJ2-7, the V gene TRBV29-1; the TRBD2 assignment by TCRdb is unverifiable without DNA. This CDR3 has 13 amino acids. Germline CDR1 SQVTM, CDR2 ANQGSEA. Here the CDR3 reads CSVTGRAEYEQYF.